Listed here is a single T cell receptor beta chain. This clonotype was observed a handful of times. The antigen this receptor binds is unknown. Base quality data are lacking; no much larger clone is found one base away. This entry comes from a study of T cells after yellow fever vaccination (dated by TCRdb to the late 2010s). At the level of the whole study: Libraries from fractions with low cell numbers were prepared with the SMART-Seq v4 Ultra Low Input RNA kit. To follow T-cell clones before and after both primary and booster YFV17D yellow fever vaccination, bulk TCR alpha and beta repertoires underwent longitudinal sequencing. Two healthy male donors, one aged 18 to 29 and one aged 30 to 40 years, made up the cohort. Blood samples were taken at several timepoints before and after primary and secondary immunization, and bulk PBMC replicates and cell subsets were isolated.

Overall study outcomes, separate from this receptor: Because the study included only two donors, the extent to which the findings can be generalized is limited. A small fraction of clonotypes showed up in both the CD4 and CD8 compartments, probably as a result of convergent recombination. Compared with the primary T-cell response, the secondary T-cell response was weaker but faster, peaking on day 5 rather than day 15. Most clones expanded after primary vaccination (approximately 97% of CD4 and 88% of CD8) were re-detected after the booster, suggesting that broad memory maintenance occurred. Because abundant contaminating clonotypes from the bulk population could be contained in FACS-sorted repertoires, computational filtering was required.

The listed sequencing device is Illumina NovaSeq 6000. TCR cDNA was synthesized by 5'RACE template switching, which introduced a universal primer site and unique molecular identifiers. cDNA synthesis was primed from both the TCR alpha and TCR beta constant segments. Library amplification used two PCR steps, and the second PCR step added sample barcodes and sequencing adapters. Sequencing of libraries was performed on Illumina HiSeq 2500 (2x100 bp) or NovaSeq (2x150 bp). The published analysis was carried out like this. MIGEC handled demultiplexing of reads and collapsing into UMI consensus sequences, while MiXCR performed V(D)J alignment. Vaccine-responding clonotypes were identified with edgeR using replicate PBMC samples, with FDR below 0.01 and a log2 fold change above 5 up to day 15 being required. CD4 or CD8 identity was assigned to each bulk clonotype according to whether the clonotype was present at higher abundance in the sequenced CD4 repertoire or the sequenced CD8 repertoire. TCRdb cleaned the public reads at Q25 with fastp, built clones with MiXCR and kept in-frame beta chains. Under each unique CDR3 protein, matching rows form one entry showing the most common genes and DNA. TCRdb, not the original authors, processed these V and J calls. Present in this sample are 340,000 or so distinct CDR3 sequences, approximately 12% of which were seen just once. The ten largest clones capture approximately 3.4% of the sample.

From the cysteine through the phenylalanine, the CDR3 covers 16 amino acids. Kept here is only the CDR3 DNA, which spans 48 bases and is read in frame from base 1. From V the trimming removes 5 bases and from J it removes 6 bases, while the gene matches leave 15 bases of the junction unaccounted for. CDR1 SGDLS and CDR2 YYNGEE were looked up in the germline V gene. The sample's treatment or condition, from its label and the paper: live attenuated yellow fever vaccine strain. A standard Ficoll-Paque protocol was used to isolate PBMCs from peripheral blood. Dynabeads CD4 and CD8 positive selection kits were used to isolate the CD4 and CD8 T-cell fractions. RNA was extracted with TriZol from bulk PBMCs, CD4 and CD8 fractions, and dextramer-positive and dextramer-negative fractions.

This TCR was recovered from a man between 18 and 35 years old who received the YFV17D yellow fever vaccine. The receptor chain draws on TRBV9 and TRBJ2-3, with TRBD2 identical over 7 junction bases. This specimen was CD4+ T cells sorted from PBMCs, taken 15 days after the yellow fever booster vaccination. The CDR3 region: CASRLIRAGEADTQYF. The DNA sequence is TGTGCCAGCAGGCTTATAAGGGCGGGGGAGGCGGATACGCAGTATTTT. The full variable domain, completed from the reference TRBV9 and TRBJ2-3 proteins outside the CDR3, reads DSGVTQTPKHLITATGQRVTLRCSPRSGDLSVYWYQQSLDQGLQFLIQYYNGEERAKGNILERFSAQQFPDLHSELNLSSLELGDSALYFCASRLIRAGEADTQYFGPGTRLTVL.